Below are 22 T cell receptor beta chains sequenced from a single sample in a study of spatial heterogeneity in lung cancer. Specified time point: sample taken at primary tumor resection. Tumor, nontumor lung or frozen PBMC supplied whole RNA, sequenced without sorting. TCRdb independently ran MiXCR on the 5' RACE reads; one entry per CDR3 protein. Of about 18,000 distinct CDR3 sequences in the sample, around 20% were seen once. The source was PBMCs, collected at surgery. These receptor sequences come from a male donor with early-stage non-small cell lung cancer.

In its sample, this clonotype was seen a few times. This chain connects TRBV27 to TRBJ1-5, with no clear D. CDR1 MNHEY and CDR2 SMNVEV come from the germline V gene (reference sequence). The CDR3 is 12 amino acids. The V end lost 8 bases, the J end lost 5 bases, and 10 bases lay between the germline ends. The CDR3 loop is CASGWADQPQHF. CDR3 bases: TGTGCCAGCGGGTGGGCGGATCAGCCCCAGCATTTT.

This clonotype has a handful of counts. This chain connects TRBV2 to TRBJ1-2; D unclear. Looked up from germline, CDR1 is SNHLY and CDR2 is FYNNEI. The CDR3 has 12 amino acids. Trimming took 6 bases from V and 3 from J, leaving 8 bases between them. CDR3 sequence: CASSVDYYGYTF. CDR3 nucleotides: TGTGCCAGCAGCGTCGATTACTATGGCTACACCTTC.

This clonotype qualifies as medium-sized. V is TRBV13 and J is TRBJ1-3; D ambiguous. Trimming shortened V by 4 bases and J by 3 bases, and 4 bases separated the two germline ends. The CDR3 is made up of 12 amino acids. Germline V CDR1 and CDR2: PRHDT, FYEKMQ (reference sequence). Here the CDR3 DNA reads TGTGCCAGCAGCTACAGTGGAAACACCATATATTTT. As protein: CASSYSGNTIYF.

At least ten counts were recorded for this clonotype. The rearrangement links TRBV19 to TRBJ1-1; D might be TRBD1 (6 bases). Looked up from germline, CDR1 is LNHDA and CDR2 is SQIVND (reference sequence). Deletions cut 4 bases from V and 2 bases from J, with 14 bases between. There are 15 residues in the CDR3. The CDR3 sequence is CASSNRQALNTEAFF. Here the CDR3 DNA reads TGTGCCAGTAGTAACCGACAGGCTTTAAACACTGAAGCTTTCTTT.

This clonotype showed up just a few times. The junction differs from germline at one of its ends, possibly a read error. CDR3 coding DNA: TGTGTCAGCAGCAGAGGTGCGGGGCTTCAGTTCTTC. Translation gives CVSSRGAGLQFF. The chain carries TRBV7-9 and TRBJ2-1, with TRBD2 as a possible D gene (6 bases). CDR3 length equals 12 residues. In germline, CDR1 is SEHNR, CDR2 FQNEAQ (reference sequence). Combining the CDR3 with reference TRBV7-9 and TRBJ2-1 gives the whole variable domain DTGVSQNPRHKITKRGQNVTFRCDPISEHNRLYWYRQTLGQGPEFLTYFQNEAQLEKSRLLSDRFSAERPKGSFSTLEIQRTEQGDSAMYLCVSSRGAGLQFFGPGTRLTVL.

This clonotype was detected only a few times. V usage is TRBV12-3 or TRBV12-4 and J usage is TRBJ2-7; D remains ambiguous. The CDR3 loop spans 12 amino acids. V gave up 6 bases and J gave up 0 bases, with 6 bases separating them. The CDR3 nucleotides are TGTGCCAGCAGCCTTACCTCCTACGAGCAGTACTTC. Amino acids: CASSLTSYEQYF.

This clonotype occurred a few times. V usage is TRBV20-1 and J usage is TRBJ2-2, with TRBD2 as a possible D gene (5 bases). Trimming cost V 8 bases and J 4 bases, with 14 bases left between them. This CDR3 is 13 amino acids long. CDR1 and CDR2 from the germline V gene are DFQATT and SNEGSKA (reference sequence). The CDR3 DNA sequence: TGCAGTACACCCCAAGGGAGCACCGGGGAGCTGTTTTTT. It yields the protein CSTPQGSTGELFF.

The chain carries TRBV27 and TRBJ2-3; the D gene is possibly TRBD2 (6 bases). Trimming left V 3 bases short and J 4 bases short, with 14 bases between. This CDR3 comprises 15 residues. Germline loops: CDR1 MNHEY, CDR2 SMNVEV (reference sequence). The CDR3 nucleotides read TGTGCCAGCAGTTTGGGGCTAGCGAGGGCAGATACGCAGTATTTT. Protein product: CASSLGLARADTQYF.

This clonotype ranks as medium-sized. This rearrangement joins TRBV14 to TRBJ2-1, with TRBD1 matching over 9 bases. The J segment lost 2 bases and the V segment lost 1 base, leaving 0 bases of the junction unmatched. CDR1 is SGHDN and CDR2 is FVKESK in the germline V gene. This CDR3 region has 15 residues. The DNA of the CDR3 is TGTGCCAGCAGCCAAGGACAGGGGGCCTACAATGAGCAGTTCTTC. As protein: CASSQGQGAYNEQFF.

This clonotype qualifies as medium-sized. V usage is TRBV12-3 or TRBV12-4 and J usage is TRBJ2-5, with TRBD2 matching over 8 bases. The CDR3 extends over 14 amino acids. The V and J ends lost 4 bases and 5 bases, in that order; junction bases with no gene match: 6. CDR3 sequence reads: CASSSGLAVETQYF. The CDR3 DNA sequence: TGTGCCAGCAGTTCTGGACTAGCCGTCGAGACCCAGTACTTC.

This clonotype was observed a few times. The chain couples TRBV5-6 to TRBJ2-7; 7 nucleotides align to TRBD1. V gave up 4 bases and J gave up 2 bases; unmatched junction bases: 9. The germline V gene encodes CDR1 SGHDT and CDR2 YYEEEE. The CDR3 length is 15 residues. The CDR3 loop is CASSPPDRQTYEQYF. For the CDR3, the DNA is TGTGCCAGCAGCCCACCGGACAGGCAAACCTACGAGCAGTACTTC.

The rearrangement joins TRBV27 to TRBJ2-2; D unclear. CDR1 is MNHEY, CDR2 SMNVEV, per germline (reference sequence). The CDR3 has 16 residues. V gave up 3 bases and J gave up 0 bases, with 11 bases separating them. CDR3 sequence: CASSFSGQPNTGELFF. DNA of the CDR3: TGTGCCAGCAGTTTTTCCGGCCAACCGAACACCGGGGAGCTGTTTTTT.

The rearrangement links TRBV6-2 or TRBV6-3 to TRBJ2-3; D tentatively reads TRBD1 or TRBD2 (5 bases each). V gave up 5 bases and J gave up 3 bases, with 15 bases separating them. CDR1 is MNHEY, CDR2 SVGEGT, per germline. CDR3 length equals 15 residues. The CDR3 DNA reads as TGTGCCAGCAGTAGGAGACTTGAGGGGACAGATACGCAGTATTTT. Protein: CASSRRLEGTDTQYF.

This clonotype was detected only a few times. This rearrangement joins TRBV6-5 to TRBJ2-7, with TRBD1 as a possible D gene (5 bases). This CDR3 spans 14 amino acids. V gave up 6 bases and J gave up 3 bases, with 15 bases separating them. Germline V gene sequence: CDR1 MNHEY, CDR2 SVGAGI. The CDR3 reads CASSKDSDRYEQYF. The CDR3 coding sequence is TGTGCCAGCAGCAAAGACAGTGATCGCTACGAGCAGTACTTC.

This clonotype turned up a few times. Written as DNA, the CDR3 is TGTGCCAGCAGCTTACTGACTAGCGGGTACAATGAGCAGTTCTTC. Translated: CASSLLTSGYNEQFF. This chain uses TRBV7-2 with TRBJ2-1; 10 bases are shared with TRBD2. Germline V lookup: CDR1 SGHTA, CDR2 FQGNSA. This CDR3 comprises 15 residues. Unmatched junction bases numbered 2, after V lost 2 bases and J lost 4 bases.

Only a few counts were recorded for this clonotype. The V call is TRBV7-9, the J call TRBJ2-1, with D maybe TRBD2 (6 bases). Germline CDR1 and CDR2: SEHNR and FQNEAQ (reference sequence). V was clipped by 5 bases and J by 9 bases, with 14 bases between them. This CDR3 spans 13 amino acids. The CDR3 DNA reads TGTGCCAGCAGCACCAGACTAGTTTTTGAGCAGTTCTTC. Its translation: CASSTRLVFEQFF.

By share, this clonotype ranks as medium-sized. The V call is TRBV3-1, the J call TRBJ1-5; D gene uncertain. The CDR3 is 14 residues long. The germline V and J ends were trimmed by 2 bases and 6 bases, with 11 bases remaining between them. From germline, CDR1 is LGHDT and CDR2 YNNKEL (reference sequence). As DNA, the CDR3 is TGTGCCAGCAGCCAACAAGATGGTCTTCAGCCCCAGCATTTT. It encodes CASSQQDGLQPQHF.

In its sample, this clonotype was seen many times. The J gene is TRBJ2-3, the V gene TRBV7-2; D call uncertain. The CDR3 has 12 residues. V was shortened by 2 bases and J by 5 bases, with 5 bases between the two germline ends. Germline assignment: CDR1 SGHTA and CDR2 FQGNSA. The CDR3 DNA follows: TGTGCCAGCAGCTTAAATGGAGATACGCAGTATTTT. Protein sequence: CASSLNGDTQYF.

V usage is TRBV20-1 and J usage is TRBJ1-1; D may be TRBD1 (6 bases). This CDR3 has 11 residues. V was trimmed by 5 bases and J by 3 bases, leaving 7 bases between them. Per the germline V gene, CDR1 is DFQATT and CDR2 is SNEGSKA (reference sequence). CDR3 DNA: TGCAGTGCTCACAGGGACACTGAAGCTTTCTTT. This encodes CSAHRDTEAFF.

This clonotype was counted only a few times. The chain uses TRBV25-1 and TRBJ2-1; no clear D. Trimming removed 3 bases from V and 10 bases from J, with 7 bases in between. The germline V gene has CDR1 MGHDK and CDR2 SYGVNS. The CDR3 runs 11 residues. Here the CDR3 reads CASSDRLEQFF. In nucleotides, the CDR3 is TGTGCCAGCAGTGACCGGCTGGAGCAGTTCTTC.

The J gene is TRBJ2-3, the V gene TRBV5-1, with TRBD1 matching 11 bases. The CDR3 runs 17 residues. With V trimmed by 0 bases and J by 4 bases, 7 bases remained unmatched. The V gene's germline CDR1 is SGHRS and CDR2 YFSETQ. CDR3 DNA sequence: TGCGCCAGCAGCTTGGCAAGGACAGGGGGCGCGTCAGATACGCAGTATTTT. As protein: CASSLARTGGASDTQYF.

This clonotype was seen a handful of times. This chain uses TRBV14 with TRBJ2-7, with D possibly matching TRBD1 (6 bases). Trimming left V 11 bases short and J 2 bases short, with 16 bases between. CDR1 is SGHDN and CDR2 is FVKESK in the germline V gene. This CDR3 comprises 13 residues. The CDR3 DNA is TGTGCCTGTGGGCAGGGGAAACCCTACGAGCAGTACTTC. It yields the protein CACGQGKPYEQYF. The whole variable domain, filled in from reference TRBV14 and TRBJ2-7, reads EAGVTQFPSHSVIEKGQTVTLRCDPISGHDNLYWYRRVMGKEIKFLLHFVKESKQDESGMPNNRFLAERTGGTYSTLKVQPAELEDSGVYFCACGQGKPYEQYFGPGTRLTVT.